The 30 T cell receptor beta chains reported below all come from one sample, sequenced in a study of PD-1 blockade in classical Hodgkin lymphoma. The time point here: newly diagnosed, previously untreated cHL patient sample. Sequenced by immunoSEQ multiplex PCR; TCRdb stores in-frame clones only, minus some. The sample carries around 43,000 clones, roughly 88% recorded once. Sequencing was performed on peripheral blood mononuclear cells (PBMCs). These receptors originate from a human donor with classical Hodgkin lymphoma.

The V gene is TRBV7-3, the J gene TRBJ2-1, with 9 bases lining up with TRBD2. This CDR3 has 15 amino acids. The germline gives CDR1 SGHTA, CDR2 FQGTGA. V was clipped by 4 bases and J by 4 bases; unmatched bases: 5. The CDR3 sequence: CASSYQAGGYNEQFF. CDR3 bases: TGTGCCAGCAGCTACCAAGCGGGAGGTTACAATGAGCAGTTCTTC.

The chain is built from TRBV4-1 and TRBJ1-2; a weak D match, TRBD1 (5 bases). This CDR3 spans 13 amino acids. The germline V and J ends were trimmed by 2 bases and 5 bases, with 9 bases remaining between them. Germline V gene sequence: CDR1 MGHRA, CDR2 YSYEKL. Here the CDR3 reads CASSQQGGYGYTF. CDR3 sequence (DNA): TGCGCCAGCAGCCAACAGGGAGGATATGGCTACACCTTC.

The CDR3 loop is CASTQGTEAFF. Written as DNA, the CDR3 is TGTGCCAGTACCCAGGGTACTGAAGCTTTCTTT. V gene TRBV19 combines with J gene TRBJ1-1, with TRBD1 as a possible D gene (5 bases). CDR1 is LNHDA and CDR2 is SQIVND in the germline V gene (reference sequence). The V and J ends lost 7 bases and 5 bases respectively, with 8 bases between them. The CDR3 is 11 residues long.

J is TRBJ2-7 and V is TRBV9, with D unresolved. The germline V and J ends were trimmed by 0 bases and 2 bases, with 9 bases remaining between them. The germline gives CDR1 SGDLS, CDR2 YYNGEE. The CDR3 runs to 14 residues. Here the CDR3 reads CASSVEGNPYEQYF. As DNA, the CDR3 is TGTGCCAGCAGCGTAGAGGGAAACCCCTACGAGCAGTACTTC. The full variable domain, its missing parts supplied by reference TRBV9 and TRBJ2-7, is DSGVTQTPKHLITATGQRVTLRCSPRSGDLSVYWYQQSLDQGLQFLIQYYNGEERAKGNILERFSAQQFPDLHSELNLSSLELGDSALYFCASSVEGNPYEQYFGPGTRLTVT.

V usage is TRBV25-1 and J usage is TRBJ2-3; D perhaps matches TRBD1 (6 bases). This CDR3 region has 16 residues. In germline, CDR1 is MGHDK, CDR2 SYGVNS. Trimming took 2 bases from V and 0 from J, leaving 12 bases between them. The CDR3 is CASSEATGLSTDTQYF. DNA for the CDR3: TGTGCCAGCAGTGAAGCGACAGGTCTCAGCACAGATACGCAGTATTTT.

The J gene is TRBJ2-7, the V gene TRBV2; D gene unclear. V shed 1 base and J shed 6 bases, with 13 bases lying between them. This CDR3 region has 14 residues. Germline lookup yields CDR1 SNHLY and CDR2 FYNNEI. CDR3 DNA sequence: TGTGCCAGCAGTGAAGGGAGATACCGGGTCGAGCAGTACGTC. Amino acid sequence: CASSEGRYRVEQYV.

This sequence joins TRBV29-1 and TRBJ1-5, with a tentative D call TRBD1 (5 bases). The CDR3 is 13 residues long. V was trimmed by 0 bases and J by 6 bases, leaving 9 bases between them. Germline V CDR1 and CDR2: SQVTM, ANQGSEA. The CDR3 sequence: CSVEEGPLQPQHF. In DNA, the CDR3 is TGCAGCGTTGAAGAGGGGCCCCTTCAGCCCCAGCATTTT.

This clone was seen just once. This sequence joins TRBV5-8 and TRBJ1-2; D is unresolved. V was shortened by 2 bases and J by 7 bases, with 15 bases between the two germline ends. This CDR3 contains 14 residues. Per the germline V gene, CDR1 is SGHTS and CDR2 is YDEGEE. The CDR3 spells CASSFPGMGAGYTF. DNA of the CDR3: TGTGCCAGCAGCTTTCCCGGTATGGGTGCTGGCTACACCTTC.

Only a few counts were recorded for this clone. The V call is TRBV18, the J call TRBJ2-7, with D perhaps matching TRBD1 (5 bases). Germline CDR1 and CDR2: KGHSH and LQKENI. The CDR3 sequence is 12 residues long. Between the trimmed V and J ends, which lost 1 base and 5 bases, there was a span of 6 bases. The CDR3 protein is CASSPQGNEQYF. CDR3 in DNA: TGTGCCAGCTCACCACAGGGGAACGAGCAGTACTTC. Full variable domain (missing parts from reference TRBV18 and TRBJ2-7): NAGVMQNPRHLVRRRGQEARLRCSPMKGHSHVYWYRQLPEEGLKFMVYLQKENIIDESGMPKERFSAEFPKEGPSILRIQQVVRGDSAAYFCASSPQGNEQYFGPGTRLTVT.

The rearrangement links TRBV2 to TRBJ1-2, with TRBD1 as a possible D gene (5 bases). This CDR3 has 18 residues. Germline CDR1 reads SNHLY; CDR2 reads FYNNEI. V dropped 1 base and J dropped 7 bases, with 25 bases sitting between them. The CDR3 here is CASSEGWTVLGVLAGYTF. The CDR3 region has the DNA TGTGCCAGCAGTGAAGGCTGGACTGTGTTAGGGGTTTTGGCTGGCTACACCTTC.

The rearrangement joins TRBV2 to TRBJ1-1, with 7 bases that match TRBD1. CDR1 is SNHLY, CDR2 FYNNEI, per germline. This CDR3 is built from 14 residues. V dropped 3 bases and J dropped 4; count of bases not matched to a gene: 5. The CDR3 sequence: CASSEAGGGTEAFF. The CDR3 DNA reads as TGTGCCAGCAGTGAGGCAGGGGGTGGCACTGAAGCTTTCTTT. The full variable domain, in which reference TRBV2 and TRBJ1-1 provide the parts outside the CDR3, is EPEVTQTPSHQVTQMGQEVILRCVPISNHLYFYWYRQILGQKVEFLVSFYNNEISEKSEIFDDQFSVERPDGSNFTLKIRSTKLEDSAMYFCASSEAGGGTEAFFGQGTRLTVV.

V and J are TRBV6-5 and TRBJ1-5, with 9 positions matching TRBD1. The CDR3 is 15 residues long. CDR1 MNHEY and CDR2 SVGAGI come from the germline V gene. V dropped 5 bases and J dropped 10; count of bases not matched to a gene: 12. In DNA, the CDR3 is TGTGCCAGCAGTCCATCAGGGACAGGGCGAGTCCCCCAGCATTTT. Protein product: CASSPSGTGRVPQHF.

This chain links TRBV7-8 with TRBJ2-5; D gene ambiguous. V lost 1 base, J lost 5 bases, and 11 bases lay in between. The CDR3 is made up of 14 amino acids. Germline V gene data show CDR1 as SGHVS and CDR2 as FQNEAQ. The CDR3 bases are TGTGCCAGCAGCTTAGGGCTAGGTTCCGAGACCCAGTACTTC. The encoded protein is CASSLGLGSETQYF.

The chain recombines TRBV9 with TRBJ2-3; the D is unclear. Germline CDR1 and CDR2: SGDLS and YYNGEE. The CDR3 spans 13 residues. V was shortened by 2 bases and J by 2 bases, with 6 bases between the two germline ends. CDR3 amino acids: CASSVGPTDTQYF. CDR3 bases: TGTGCCAGCAGCGTTGGTCCCACAGATACGCAGTATTTT. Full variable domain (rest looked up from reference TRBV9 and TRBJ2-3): DSGVTQTPKHLITATGQRVTLRCSPRSGDLSVYWYQQSLDQGLQFLIQYYNGEERAKGNILERFSAQQFPDLHSELNLSSLELGDSALYFCASSVGPTDTQYFGPGTRLTVL.

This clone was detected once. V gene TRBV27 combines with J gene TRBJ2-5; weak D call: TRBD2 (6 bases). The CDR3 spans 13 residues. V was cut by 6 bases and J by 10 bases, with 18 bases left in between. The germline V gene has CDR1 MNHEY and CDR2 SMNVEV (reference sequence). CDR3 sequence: CASSSSGWGGQYF. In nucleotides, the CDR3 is TGTGCCAGCAGCTCCTCAGGATGGGGAGGCCAGTACTTC.

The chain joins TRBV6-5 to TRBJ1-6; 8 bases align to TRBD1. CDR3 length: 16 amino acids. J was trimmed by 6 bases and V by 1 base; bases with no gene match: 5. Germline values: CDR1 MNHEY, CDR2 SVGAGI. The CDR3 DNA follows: TGTGCCAGCAGTTACTACGGACAGGGCTCTAATTCACCCCTCCACTTT. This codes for CASSYYGQGSNSPLHF.

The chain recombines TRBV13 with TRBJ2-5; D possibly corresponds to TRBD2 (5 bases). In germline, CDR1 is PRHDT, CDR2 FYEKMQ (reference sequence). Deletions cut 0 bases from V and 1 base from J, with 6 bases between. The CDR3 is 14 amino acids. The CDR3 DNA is TGTGCCAGCAGCTTAGGGACTATCCAAGAGACCCAGTACTTC. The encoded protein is CASSLGTIQETQYF.

The CDR3 DNA follows: TGTGCCACCAGCAGAGGTACAGGGGTCACAGATACGCAGTATTTT. This encodes CATSRGTGVTDTQYF. V is TRBV15 and J is TRBJ2-3, with TRBD1 matching over 7 bases. V was clipped by 1 base and J by 2 bases; unmatched bases: 3. The CDR3 is 15 amino acids. CDR1 is LNHNV, CDR2 YYDKDF, per germline (reference sequence).

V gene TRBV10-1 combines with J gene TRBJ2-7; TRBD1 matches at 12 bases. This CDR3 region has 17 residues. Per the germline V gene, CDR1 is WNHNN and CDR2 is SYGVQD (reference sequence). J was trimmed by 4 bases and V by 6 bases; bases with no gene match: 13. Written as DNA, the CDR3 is TGCGCCAGCAGACAATATCCCGGGACAGGGGGCTTATACGAGCAGTACGTC. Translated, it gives CASRQYPGTGGLYEQYV.

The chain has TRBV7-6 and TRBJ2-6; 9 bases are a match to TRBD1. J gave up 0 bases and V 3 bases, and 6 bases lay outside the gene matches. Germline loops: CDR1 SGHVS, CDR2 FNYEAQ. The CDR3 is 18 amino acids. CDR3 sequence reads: CASSLGDRVTSGANVLTF. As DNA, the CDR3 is TGTGCCAGCAGCTTGGGGGACAGGGTCACCTCTGGGGCCAACGTCCTGACTTTC.

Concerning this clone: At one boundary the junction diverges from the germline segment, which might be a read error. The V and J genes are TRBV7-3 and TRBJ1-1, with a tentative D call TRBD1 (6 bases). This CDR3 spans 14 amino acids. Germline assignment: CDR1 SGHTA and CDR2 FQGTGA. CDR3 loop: CASSLRGAGTEAFF. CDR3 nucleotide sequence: TGTGCCAGCAGTTTAAGGGGGGCTGGCACTGAAGCTTTCTTT. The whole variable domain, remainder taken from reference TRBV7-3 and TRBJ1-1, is GAGVSQTPSNKVTEKGKYVELRCDPISGHTALYWYRQSLGQGPEFLIYFQGTGAADDSGLPNDRFFAVRPEGSVSTLKIQRTERGDSAVYLCASSLRGAGTEAFFGQGTRLTVV.

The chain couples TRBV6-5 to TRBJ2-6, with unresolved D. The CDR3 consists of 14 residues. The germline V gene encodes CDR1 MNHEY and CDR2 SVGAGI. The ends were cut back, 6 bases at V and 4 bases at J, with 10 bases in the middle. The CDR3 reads CASSPIAGANVLTF. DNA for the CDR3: TGTGCCAGCAGCCCCATTGCCGGGGCCAACGTCCTGACTTTC.

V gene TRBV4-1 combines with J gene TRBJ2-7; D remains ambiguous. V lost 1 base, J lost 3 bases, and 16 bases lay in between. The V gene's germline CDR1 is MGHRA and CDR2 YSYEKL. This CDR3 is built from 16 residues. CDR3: CASSQVMSETHYEQYF. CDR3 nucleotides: TGCGCCAGCAGCCAAGTTATGTCTGAGACGCACTACGAGCAGTACTTC.

CDR3 coding DNA: TGTGCCAGCAGCTTGGGAGGAGCAGTAGGAAACACCATATATTTT. Amino acid sequence: CASSLGGAVGNTIYF. V is TRBV5-5 and J is TRBJ1-3; D is undetermined. V dropped 0 bases and J dropped 4 bases, with 11 bases sitting between them. This CDR3 is 15 amino acids long. Germline V gene lookup returns CDR1 SGHKS and CDR2 YYEKEE (reference sequence).

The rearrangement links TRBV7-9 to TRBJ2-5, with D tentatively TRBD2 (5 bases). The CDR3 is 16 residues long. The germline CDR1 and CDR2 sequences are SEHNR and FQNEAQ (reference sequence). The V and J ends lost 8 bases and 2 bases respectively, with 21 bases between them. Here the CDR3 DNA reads TGTGCCAGCGGAGGCGGGCGACGGGATTTGCAAGAGACCCAGTACTTC. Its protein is CASGGGRRDLQETQYF.

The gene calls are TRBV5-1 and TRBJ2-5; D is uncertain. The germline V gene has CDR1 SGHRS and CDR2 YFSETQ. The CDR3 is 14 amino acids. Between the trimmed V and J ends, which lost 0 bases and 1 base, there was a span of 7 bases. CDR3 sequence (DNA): TGCGCCAGCAGCTTGGAGTGGGGCCAAGAGACCCAGTACTTC. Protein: CASSLEWGQETQYF.

The CDR3 sequence: CASSPRLAGEGGNEQFF. CDR3 nucleotides: TGTGCCAGCTCACCAAGACTAGCGGGAGAGGGTGGAAATGAGCAGTTCTTC. The rearrangement links TRBV18 to TRBJ2-1; the match to TRBD2 covers 12 bases. V trimming: 2 bases; J trimming: 7 bases; junction bases outside the gene matches: 9. This CDR3 is 17 amino acids long. Germline V gives CDR1 KGHSH, CDR2 LQKENI.

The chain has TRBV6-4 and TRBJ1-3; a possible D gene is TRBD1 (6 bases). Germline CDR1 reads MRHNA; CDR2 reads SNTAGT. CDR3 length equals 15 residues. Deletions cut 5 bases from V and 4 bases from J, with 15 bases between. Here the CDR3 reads CASSTYRVKGNTIYF. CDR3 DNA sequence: TGTGCCAGCAGTACCTACAGGGTGAAAGGAAACACCATATATTTT.

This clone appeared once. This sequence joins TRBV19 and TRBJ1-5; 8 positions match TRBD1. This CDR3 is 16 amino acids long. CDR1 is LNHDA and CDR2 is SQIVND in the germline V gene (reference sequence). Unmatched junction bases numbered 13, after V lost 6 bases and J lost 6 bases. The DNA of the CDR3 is TGTGCCAGTAGCCCAGGGGGCGCCGTGATAGTTCAGCCCCAGCATTTT. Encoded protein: CASSPGGAVIVQPQHF. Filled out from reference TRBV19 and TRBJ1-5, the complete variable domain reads DGGITQSPKYLFRKEGQNVTLSCEQNLNHDAMYWYRQDPGQGLRLIYYSQIVNDFQKGDIAEGYSVSREKKESFPLTVTSAQKNPTAFYLCASSPGGAVIVQPQHFGDGTRLSIL.

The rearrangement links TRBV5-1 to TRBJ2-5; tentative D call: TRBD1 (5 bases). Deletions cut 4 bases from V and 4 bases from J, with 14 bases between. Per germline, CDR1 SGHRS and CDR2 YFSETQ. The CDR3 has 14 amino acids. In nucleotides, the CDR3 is TGCGCCAGCAGCCGAACCCAGGGCCGAGAGACCCAGTACTTC. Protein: CASSRTQGRETQYF.